This TCR beta chain was recovered during a study of cytomegalovirus exposure and HLA in healthy donors. This PCR relied on a set of 60 Vbeta primers and 13 Jbeta primers. Libraries were prepared by immunoSEQ multiplex PCR; TCRdb keeps only in-frame clonotypes and omits some of them. The sample includes some 130,000 clones, around 80% of them seen just once. Sequenced sample: PBMCs. The origin of this receptor is a man aged 30-40 years in good health.

Written as DNA, the CDR3 is TGCGCCAGCAGCTTGGCAGGGTTCTACAATGAGCAGTTCTTC. It specifies CASSLAGFYNEQFF. The chain couples TRBV5-1 to TRBJ2-1, with a possible D match to TRBD1 (5 bases). Germline V gene data show CDR1 as SGHRS and CDR2 as YFSETQ. CDR3 length: 14 amino acids. V lost 0 bases, J lost 3 bases, and 7 bases lay in between.